This T cell receptor beta chain was obtained from a study of T cells after yellow fever vaccination. This clonotype was seen repeatedly, ten times or more. Its antigen is unidentified. Whole-study findings and limits: Reappearance after the booster was seen for most primary-vaccination clones, at 95% to 96% CD4 and around 90% CD8. Highly abundant clonotypes carried over from the bulk population could end up in FACS-sorted repertoires as contaminants.

TCRdb called the 5' RACE reads again in MiXCR, with one record for every CDR3 protein. The data show 450,000 to 650,000 distinct CDR3 sequences, with less than 15% seen just once and about an eighth held by the top ten. The sample consisted of PBMCs, taken on the day of the yellow fever booster vaccination. The TCR comes from a young man who received the YFV17D yellow fever vaccine.

CDR3 coding DNA: TGTGCCAGCAGTTTAGAGGGCGGGAACACTGAAGCTTTCTTT. This gives the protein CASSLEGGNTEAFF. V usage is TRBV12-3 or TRBV12-4 and J usage is TRBJ1-1; D unresolved. With 1 base removed from V and 1 base from J, the gap between germline ends came to 7 bases. The CDR3 totals 14 residues.